A selection of T cell receptor beta chains follows, all from one sample in a study of blood T cell repertoires in COVID-19. Here immunoSEQ multiplex PCR was the method, and the copy in TCRdb shows in-frame clones only, minus some. This table holds around 280,000 clones, roughly 89% found once. The specimen was PBMCs or T cells enriched from blood (not recorded which). These receptors originate from a young woman with acute COVID-19. Each CDR3 is given with its conserved first and last residue. D genes are given only for firm matches. For some rows the clone size is stated as once, few or many, or as a class when expanded; others skip it.

D,V,size,J,CDR3
-,TRBV15,-,TRBJ1-6,CATSRETAGKGFQGLHF
-,TRBV7-2,-,TRBJ2-5,CASSLGQLKETQYF
TRBD2,TRBV15,-,TRBJ2-3,CATSRDPSGSGKDTDTQYF
-,TRBV19,once,TRBJ2-3,CASSSGWGPSSDTQYF
-,TRBV19,-,TRBJ2-1,CASSLGGYNEQFF
-,TRBV4-2,-,TRBJ1-1,CASQDGGNMNTEAFF
-,TRBV27,-,TRBJ1-2,CASSLRGGNGYTF
TRBD1,TRBV6-1,-,TRBJ2-1,CASSEDPGTGGNEQFF
-,TRBV19,-,TRBJ1-2,CASRTGDYGYTF
-,TRBV3-1/TRBV3-2,-,TRBJ2-3,CASSQPYSAGSTDTQYF
-,TRBV10-2,-,TRBJ1-5,CASSGTDFSNQPQHF
-,TRBV13,once,TRBJ2-3,CASSLGTDTQYF
TRBD2,TRBV5-1,-,TRBJ2-5,CASSYYGRARQETQYF
-,TRBV7-9,-,TRBJ2-3,CASSPWTTSTDTQYF
TRBD2,TRBV7-3,-,TRBJ2-7,CASSLIGGSTHEQYF
-,TRBV29-1,-,TRBJ2-1,CSALGEDNEQFF
TRBD2,TRBV3-1/TRBV3-2,-,TRBJ2-3,CASSPRTSGSGADTQYF
-,TRBV11-2,-,TRBJ2-1,CASSLGSNNEQFF